The sample holds a few counts of the clone carrying this T cell receptor (beta chain). Its matching antigen is unknown. TCRdb re-derived calls from the 5' RACE reads in MiXCR, one entry per CDR3 protein. The sample yields 300,000 to 400,000 distinct CDR3 sequences, roughly an eighth seen once. This record comes from a study of T-cell memory formation after mild COVID-19. Germline values: CDR1 SGHTA, CDR2 FQGNSA. The CDR3 totals 15 residues. V dropped 4 bases and J dropped 9; count of bases not matched to a gene: 10. Study outcomes and limitations: Contracting clones localized mainly to CM and EM when CD4+ and mainly to EMRA when CD8+. Clones contracting day 15 to 85 were balanced CD4/CD8; later expanders leaned CD4+.

The specimen sequenced was PBMCs or a T cell subset sorted from them (not recorded which). This clonotype originated in a man between 18 and 29 years old who had mild COVID-19 (a few samples of this study predate the infection). Cell type and time point are not known. The gene calls are TRBV7-2 and TRBJ2-1, with 9 bases lining up with TRBD2. The CDR3, as DNA: TGTGCCAGCAGCTCTCTCCGCGGGGGGGTGGTTGAGCAGTTCTTC. It encodes CASSSLRGGVVEQFF.